These 14 T cell receptor beta chains share one sample of origin, sequenced in a study of blood T cells in healthy people across ages (dated by TCRdb to the mid-2010s). Library generation was performed with 5' RACE. The instrument was an Illumina HiSeq 2500. A second PCR of roughly 7 to 11 cycles was performed with a sample-barcoded 5' primer and a J-beta primer mix. Using fastp at Q25 and MiXCR, TCRdb reprocessed the public reads and kept productive beta chains. Identical CDR3 protein sequences are pooled into one entry, listed with their most common genes and DNA. The sample table contains about 1.6 million distinct CDR3 sequences; only one count was recorded for 34% of them. Around 10% of the sample is in the top ten clones. Sequencing was done on a sample of blood. All receptors derive from a woman aged 25 to 39 in good health.

As for this clonotype: A much larger clone differs from this one at a single base, so this may be a read error. This sequence joins TRBV4-1 and TRBJ2-7; tentatively, D is TRBD2 (7 bases). Per the germline V gene, CDR1 is MGHRA and CDR2 is YSYEKL. This CDR3 comprises 14 residues. The CDR3 loop reads CASGQRGGSYEQYF. The CDR3 nucleotides are TGCGCCAGCGGCCAAAGGGGGGGATCCTACGAGCAGTACTTC.

This clonotype was counted at least ten times. The chain recombines TRBV10-3 with TRBJ2-3; maybe TRBD2 (7 bases). The CDR3 is 18 amino acids. Deletions cut 0 bases from V and 6 bases from J, with 22 bases between. In germline, CDR1 is ENHRY, CDR2 SYGVKD. CDR3 region: CAISESKGHGGPRDTQYF. The CDR3 coding sequence is TGTGCCATCAGTGAGTCGAAAGGTCACGGGGGGCCCAGGGATACGCAGTATTTT.

There are a few counts of this clonotype. The J gene is TRBJ2-1, the V gene TRBV7-2, with 8 bases that match TRBD1. Trimming cost V 4 bases and J 8 bases; bases outside gene matches: 10. Germline CDR1 reads SGHTA; CDR2 reads FQGNSA. The CDR3 sequence is 15 residues long. The CDR3 is CASSSGQGVGYEQFF. CDR3 nucleotides: TGTGCCAGCAGCTCAGGACAGGGAGTTGGGTATGAGCAGTTCTTC. The variable domain in full, with the rest retrieved from reference TRBV7-2 and TRBJ2-1, is GAGVSQSPSNKVTEKGKDVELRCDPISGHTALYWYRQSLGQGLEFLIYFQGNSAPDKSGLPSDRFSAERTGGSVSTLTIQRTQQEDSAVYLCASSSGQGVGYEQFFGPGTRLTVL.

The rearrangement joins TRBV7-6 to TRBJ1-4, with TRBD1 identical over 10 bases. CDR1 and CDR2 (germline): SGHVS, FNYEAQ. After removal of 4 bases from V and 6 bases from J, the junction contained 5 bases not matched to a gene. The CDR3 loop spans 15 amino acids. In DNA, the CDR3 is TGTGCCAGCAGCTCCCCGGGACAGGGGTATGAAAAACTGTTTTTT. Amino acids: CASSSPGQGYEKLFF.

The chain joins TRBV6-5 to TRBJ2-3, with 7 bases matching TRBD2. Germline V gene lookup returns CDR1 MNHEY and CDR2 SVGAGI. The CDR3 has 15 amino acids. Trimming at V came to 2 bases and at J to 4 bases, leaving 6 bases not matched to a gene. CDR3 region: CASSYSGVGADTQYF. CDR3 nucleotide sequence: TGTGCCAGCAGTTACAGCGGGGTAGGCGCAGATACGCAGTATTTT.

J is TRBJ2-2 and V is TRBV7-2, with 13 bases aligning to TRBD2. CDR1 and CDR2 from the germline V gene are SGHTA and FQGNSA. This CDR3 is built from 15 residues. Trimming cost V 0 bases and J 15 bases; bases outside gene matches: 7. The CDR3 region is CASSLATSTSGGLFF. In nucleotides, the CDR3 is TGTGCCAGCAGCTTAGCGACCTCGACTAGCGGGGGGTTGTTTTTT.

This chain uses TRBV12-3 or TRBV12-4 with TRBJ2-7, with D maybe TRBD1 (6 bases). V gave up 5 bases and J gave up 2 bases, with 13 bases separating them. CDR3 length: 14 amino acids. The CDR3 DNA follows: TGTGCCAGCAGTCCCCAAGGGGGACCCTACGAGCAGTACTTC. Translating it yields CASSPQGGPYEQYF.

This clonotype was seen a few times. The chain links TRBV3-1 to TRBJ2-7; D is ambiguous. Trimming cost V 8 bases and J 2 bases, with 10 bases left between them. Looked up from germline, CDR1 is LGHDT and CDR2 is YNNKEL (reference sequence). This CDR3 is built from 12 residues. CDR3 in DNA: TGTGCCAGCGGGAATTCTCCCTACGAGCAGTACTTC. This sequence encodes CASGNSPYEQYF.

The chain combines TRBV5-5 with TRBJ2-1; 9 bases line up with TRBD2. CDR3 size: 16 residues. V shed 3 bases, J shed 9 bases, and the junction held 13 bases outside the gene matches. The germline CDR1 and CDR2 sequences are SGHKS and YYEKEE (reference sequence). The CDR3 region is CASSSTPSGAHSEQFF. CDR3 bases: TGTGCCAGCAGCTCAACCCCTAGCGGGGCTCACAGTGAGCAGTTCTTC.

With respect to this clonotype: A read error may be the cause here, since a much bigger clone is one base away. The V and J genes are TRBV5-1 and TRBJ2-3; D remains ambiguous. V was clipped by 3 bases and J by 0 bases, with 8 bases between them. Germline V gene sequence: CDR1 SGHRS, CDR2 YFSETQ. This CDR3 contains 14 residues. CDR3 bases: TGCGCCAGCAGCTGGGGATTCAGCACAGATACGCAGTATTTT. This codes for CASSWGFSTDTQYF.

This chain connects TRBV13 to TRBJ2-3; either TRBD1 or TRBD2 may supply D (5 bases each). This CDR3 region has 16 residues. The germline CDR1 and CDR2 sequences are PRHDT and FYEKMQ (reference sequence). V shed 5 bases and J shed 0 bases, with 15 bases lying between them. In DNA form, the CDR3 reads TGTGCCAGCAGCCATGGGGCTAGCAGCAGCACAGATACGCAGTATTTT. Protein product: CASSHGASSSTDTQYF.

The V and J genes are TRBV6-5 and TRBJ1-5, with TRBD1 identical over 8 bases. Germline CDR1 reads MNHEY; CDR2 reads SVGAGI. The ends lost 7 bases at V and 5 bases at J; junction bases unmatched: 7. The CDR3 consists of 14 residues. The CDR3 spells CASKGQGGDQPQHF. CDR3 sequence (DNA): TGTGCCAGCAAAGGACAGGGCGGGGATCAGCCCCAGCATTTT.

In this sample, this clonotype turned up many times. The chain couples TRBV20-1 to TRBJ2-5; D gene uncertain. V lost 0 bases and J lost 1, with 12 bases in between. Per germline, CDR1 DFQATT and CDR2 SNEGSKA (reference sequence). The CDR3 runs to 15 residues. The CDR3 reads CSARDPRVSQETQYF. In nucleotides, the CDR3 is TGCAGTGCTAGAGATCCTCGGGTCTCCCAAGAGACCCAGTACTTC.

Note on this clonotype: At one end the junction does not follow the germline gene, possibly because of a read error. This sequence joins TRBV10-3 and TRBJ2-1, with TRBD2 as a possible D gene (6 bases). CDR3 length equals 13 residues. Germline V lookup: CDR1 ENHRY, CDR2 SYGVKD. The CDR3 region has the DNA TGTGCCATCAGGACTAGTTCCTACAGTGAGCAGTTCTTC. This gives the protein CAIRTSSYSEQFF.